This TCR beta chain was identified during a study of blood T cell repertoires in COVID-19. The germline V gene has CDR1 SNHLY and CDR2 FYNNEI. The CDR3 runs to 15 residues. The germline V and J ends were trimmed by 2 bases and 3 bases, with 13 bases remaining between them. Only in-frame clones appear in the TCRdb table, and some are missing; sequencing was by immunoSEQ multiplex PCR. The table has 250,000 to 350,000 clones, approximately 91% seen once. Seattle's cohort entered during active infection and was followed longitudinally. The chain uses TRBV2 and TRBJ1-2, with a weak D call TRBD1 (5 bases). The sequenced material came from peripheral blood. The TCR comes from a woman younger than 45 with COVID-19, enrolled during active disease. For the CDR3, the DNA is TGTGCCAGCAGTGAAACTCGGGGGACCTACTATGGCTACACCTTC. It codes for CASSETRGTYYGYTF.